What follows are 25 T cell receptor beta chains derived from one specimen sequenced in a study of vaccination and CD4 T cells after COVID-19 (dated by TCRdb to the early 2020s). These receptors are not linked to any known antigen. The sample's treatment or condition label, decoded: approximately nine-day PBMC culture with coronavirus spike peptide pools or control peptides (ViraFEST assay). CD4+ T cells from unexposed donors were collected before the COVID-19 pandemic (2011-2018). The method behind the library was PCR. TCRdb lists the instrument as Illumina iSeq 100. DNA from cultured CD4+ T cells was subjected to TCR sequencing with the Oncomine TCR Beta short-read assay at the Johns Hopkins FTIC core. The QIAamp micro DNA kit was used to extract genomic DNA from the cultured CD4+ T cells. TCRdb cleaned the public reads at Q25 with fastp, built clones with MiXCR and kept in-frame beta chains. Identical CDR3 protein sequences are pooled into one entry, listed with their most common genes and DNA. The sample records 9,000 to 10,000 distinct CDR3 sequences, 34% of which are singletons. The leading ten clones occupy about 20% of the sample.

Sequenced input: CD4+ T cells from blood, cultured in vitro. Every receptor here comes from a human donor in good health.

The chain employs TRBV7-2 and TRBJ2-7; 8 bases are a match to TRBD2. This CDR3 contains 15 residues. Trimming removed 5 bases from V and 2 bases from J; junction bases left unmatched: 8. Germline assignment: CDR1 SGHTA and CDR2 FQGNSA. This CDR3 is CASSLSTSAPYEQYF. The CDR3 DNA sequence: TGTGCCAGCAGCCTCTCGACTAGCGCGCCCTACGAGCAGTACTTC.

This clonotype appeared a few times. The chain couples TRBV6-2 or TRBV6-3 to TRBJ2-5; D gene uncertain. The germline CDR1 and CDR2 sequences are MNHEY and SVGEGT. The CDR3 totals 12 residues. V was clipped by 8 bases and J by 7 bases, with 14 bases between them. Here the CDR3 DNA reads TGTGCCAGCGGTCCGGATGGGTGGACCCAGTACTTC. This sequence encodes CASGPDGWTQYF.

This chain connects TRBV5-4 to TRBJ2-7; D is uncertain. CDR3 length equals 12 residues. Trimming took 4 bases from V and 6 from J, leaving 11 bases between them. Germline lookup yields CDR1 SGHNT and CDR2 YYREEE (reference sequence). The CDR3: CASSPANREQYF. CDR3 sequence (DNA): TGTGCCAGCAGCCCGGCCAATCGCGAGCAGTACTTC.

A note on this clonotype: Its ends do not fully match the called genes, so a read error is possible. The V call is TRBV7-9, the J call TRBJ1-6, with D maybe TRBD1 (5 bases). Germline V gene data show CDR1 as SEHNR and CDR2 as FQNEAQ (reference sequence). This CDR3 is built from 16 residues. DNA for the CDR3: TGTGCCAGCAGTTTAGCCCACGGTGGGGGAATTTCACCCCTCCACTTT. Protein: CASSLAHGGGISPLHF.

The chain couples TRBV5-1 to TRBJ2-5, with 12 positions matching TRBD2. Losses at the gene ends were 4 bases for V and 2 bases for J; bases not matched to a gene: 3. CDR3 size: 15 residues. Germline V gene data show CDR1 as SGHRS and CDR2 as YFSETQ. The CDR3 nucleotides read TGCGCCAGCAGCCCAGGACTAGCGGGACAAGAGACCCAGTACTTC. Translation: CASSPGLAGQETQYF. Together with reference TRBV5-1 and TRBJ2-5, the CDR3 gives the full variable domain: KAGVTQTPRYLIKTRGQQVTLSCSPISGHRSVSWYQQTPGQGLQFLFEYFSETQRNKGNFPGRFSGRQFSNSRSEMNVSTLELGDSALYLCASSPGLAGQETQYFGPGTRLLVL.

Relative to its sample, this clonotype is large. V usage is TRBV5-1 and J usage is TRBJ2-3, with D tentatively TRBD2 (5 bases). V was clipped by 4 bases and J by 2 bases, with 11 bases between them. The CDR3 has 14 residues. CDR1 SGHRS and CDR2 YFSETQ come from the germline V gene. CDR3 DNA sequence: TGCGCCAGCAGCGGAGGATTGATCACAGATACGCAGTATTTT. Amino acids: CASSGGLITDTQYF.

There are a few counts of this clonotype. V is TRBV6-5 and J is TRBJ1-2, with no clear D. Trimming pared 2 bases from V and 6 bases from J, leaving 16 bases between. CDR1 is MNHEY, CDR2 SVGAGI, per germline. This CDR3 region has 15 residues. CDR3 nucleotide sequence: TGTGCCAGCAGTTACCCACCCTCCACAGTGGATGGCTACACCTTC. Translation: CASSYPPSTVDGYTF.

The J gene is TRBJ1-2, the V gene TRBV4-3; D gene unclear. V was trimmed by 0 bases and J by 0 bases, leaving 14 bases between them. Germline loops: CDR1 LGHNA, CDR2 YSLEER. CDR3 length: 17 amino acids. CDR3 protein: CASSQDSGFEANYGYTF. CDR3 nucleotides: TGCGCCAGCAGCCAAGATTCAGGTTTTGAAGCTAACTATGGCTACACCTTC.

V usage is TRBV29-1 and J usage is TRBJ2-1; D possibly corresponds to TRBD2 (5 bases). This CDR3 has 14 amino acids. V was trimmed by 3 bases and J by 3 bases, leaving 12 bases between them. From germline, CDR1 is SQVTM and CDR2 ANQGSEA. CDR3 sequence (DNA): TGCAGCGTTGATTCTACCGGACTCTACAATGAGCAGTTCTTC. The encoded protein is CSVDSTGLYNEQFF.

This chain uses TRBV20-1 with TRBJ2-3; 8 nucleotides match TRBD2. CDR1 is DFQATT, CDR2 SNEGSKA, per germline (reference sequence). There are 17 residues in the CDR3. The J segment lost 2 bases and the V segment lost 5 bases, leaving 15 bases of the junction unmatched. CDR3 DNA: TGCAGTGCTGAGTTCCGATCTAGCGGGCGCAACACAGATACGCAGTATTTT. This translates into CSAEFRSSGRNTDTQYF.

The V gene is TRBV2, the J gene TRBJ2-7; D gene unclear. The germline V gene has CDR1 SNHLY and CDR2 FYNNEI. The CDR3 has 14 residues. The V and J ends lost 3 bases and 7 bases respectively, with 16 bases between them. This CDR3 is CASSDGWHLGEQYF. The CDR3 DNA follows: TGTGCCAGCAGTGATGGTTGGCACCTGGGGGAGCAGTACTTC. Based on the CDR3 plus reference TRBV2 and TRBJ2-7, the full variable domain is EPEVTQTPSHQVTQMGQEVILRCVPISNHLYFYWYRQILGQKVEFLVSFYNNEISEKSEIFDDQFSVERPDGSNFTLKIRSTKLEDSAMYFCASSDGWHLGEQYFGPGTRLTVT.

This clonotype was observed a handful of times. The V and J genes are TRBV29-1 and TRBJ1-1, with D uncertain. Trimming pared 5 bases from V and 4 bases from J, leaving 17 bases between. Germline values: CDR1 SQVTM, CDR2 ANQGSEA. The CDR3 runs to 14 residues. The CDR3 reads CSVSQDGLGTEAFF. CDR3 DNA sequence: TGCAGCGTTAGCCAGGACGGCCTTGGCACTGAAGCTTTCTTT.

V usage is TRBV5-1 and J usage is TRBJ2-7, with 10 positions matching TRBD1. This CDR3 is built from 14 residues. CDR1 is SGHRS, CDR2 YFSETQ, per germline. Unmatched junction bases numbered 7, after V lost 4 bases and J lost 6 bases. The CDR3: CASSVTTGGGEQYF. Here the CDR3 DNA reads TGCGCCAGCAGCGTAACGACAGGGGGCGGCGAGCAGTACTTC.

This chain connects TRBV5-1 to TRBJ1-6; the D is unclear. The V end lost 4 bases, the J end lost 6 bases, and 17 bases lay between the germline ends. The germline V gene has CDR1 SGHRS and CDR2 YFSETQ. The CDR3 extends over 16 amino acids. CDR3 sequence: CASSIQLSGLNSPLHF. Here the CDR3 DNA reads TGCGCCAGCAGCATACAACTCTCGGGTCTTAATTCACCCCTCCACTTT.

The rearrangement joins TRBV5-6 to TRBJ2-5; D unresolved. Trimming shortened V by 1 base and J by 2 bases, and 9 bases separated the two germline ends. The CDR3 length is 14 residues. The germline gives CDR1 SGHDT, CDR2 YYEEEE. Here the CDR3 reads CASSLSSLQETQYF. DNA for the CDR3: TGTGCCAGCAGCTTGTCCTCACTGCAAGAGACCCAGTACTTC.

This clonotype was observed a handful of times. The CDR3 sequence: CASSSPTDIISSYEQYF. As DNA, the CDR3 is TGTGCCAGCAGTTCCCCCACCGATATAATCAGCTCCTACGAGCAGTACTTC. V is TRBV27 and J is TRBJ2-7; D unresolved. This CDR3 is built from 17 residues. Germline V gene data show CDR1 as MNHEY and CDR2 as SMNVEV (reference sequence). V lost 4 bases and J 0 bases, leaving 19 bases between the germline ends.

This clonotype was recorded a few times. The chain couples TRBV19 to TRBJ1-5, with a possible D match to TRBD1 (6 bases). Germline lookup yields CDR1 LNHDA and CDR2 SQIVND (reference sequence). Between the trimmed V and J ends, which lost 7 bases and 0 bases, there was a span of 13 bases. The CDR3 extends over 15 amino acids. DNA of the CDR3: TGTGCCAGTAAAGCCAGGGGCAATAGCAATCAGCCCCAGCATTTT. Translating gives CASKARGNSNQPQHF.

In this sample, this clonotype turned up a few times. The J gene is TRBJ2-7, the V gene TRBV27; 7 bases line up with TRBD2. Germline trimming cut 6 bases from V and 6 bases from J; bases unmatched to any gene: 11. CDR3 length: 14 residues. Germline CDR1 and CDR2: MNHEY and SMNVEV (reference sequence). CDR3 region: CASRLSGTGPEQYF. CDR3 nucleotides: TGTGCCAGCAGGTTAAGCGGGACGGGGCCCGAGCAGTACTTC.

With respect to this clonotype: A much larger clone lies one base from this, so it may be a read error. J is TRBJ1-2 and V is TRBV6-1; D is unclear. The CDR3 contains 14 residues. Germline loops: CDR1 MNHNS, CDR2 SASEGT. CDR3 sequence: CTSKDQRTNYGYTF. The CDR3 region has the DNA TGTACCAGCAAAGATCAGAGGACTAACTATGGCTACACCTTC.

The table lists this clonotype with a few counts. The V and J genes are TRBV18 and TRBJ2-1; TRBD1 aligns across 8 bases. This CDR3 comprises 14 residues. J was trimmed by 8 bases and V by 5 bases; bases with no gene match: 8. Germline V gene sequence: CDR1 KGHSH, CDR2 LQKENI. CDR3 DNA sequence: TGTGCCAGCTCATCCCGGGACAGGAGCGATGAGCAGTTCTTC. Protein: CASSSRDRSDEQFF.

The V call is TRBV10-3, the J call TRBJ1-1; D gene uncertain. The CDR3 length is 12 residues. The V end lost 4 bases, the J end lost 2 bases, and 5 bases lay between the germline ends. Germline V gene lookup returns CDR1 ENHRY and CDR2 SYGVKD. CDR3 sequence: CAISAQNTEAFF. The CDR3 region has the DNA TGTGCCATCAGTGCGCAAAACACTGAAGCTTTCTTT.

This clonotype was picked up a small number of times. The chain links TRBV7-3 to TRBJ2-3; D ambiguous. CDR1 is SGHTA, CDR2 FQGTGA, per germline. Trimming shortened V by 5 bases and J by 1 base, and 13 bases separated the two germline ends. The CDR3 extends over 15 amino acids. The CDR3 DNA reads TGTGCCAGCAGCCCAAGCACGTCTGGCACAGATACGCAGTATTTT. It specifies CASSPSTSGTDTQYF.

The chain links TRBV2 to TRBJ1-6; the D is unclear. CDR3 size: 13 residues. Trimming pared 11 bases from V and 8 bases from J, leaving 16 bases between. The germline gives CDR1 SNHLY, CDR2 FYNNEI. The chain's CDR3 is CAGVQRMDSPLHF. CDR3 bases: TGTGCCGGTGTACAAAGGATGGATTCACCCCTCCACTTT.

This clonotype turned up a few times. The rearrangement uses TRBV6-4 and TRBJ1-2, with unresolved D. Per the germline V gene, CDR1 is MRHNA and CDR2 is SNTAGT. The CDR3 is made up of 13 amino acids. V was trimmed by 0 bases and J by 6 bases, leaving 8 bases between them. The CDR3 sequence: CASSDSISHGYTF. The CDR3 DNA reads TGTGCCAGCAGTGACTCGATCAGTCATGGCTACACCTTC.

V is TRBV7-2 and J is TRBJ1-3; a weak D match, TRBD1 (6 bases). The V end was cut by 7 bases, the J end by 0 bases, with 16 bases between. The CDR3 spans 16 residues. Germline V gives CDR1 SGHTA, CDR2 FQGNSA. Written as DNA, the CDR3 is TGTGCCAGCAATTTGGGGGCAGGACTCTCTGGAAACACCATATATTTT. Protein: CASNLGAGLSGNTIYF.